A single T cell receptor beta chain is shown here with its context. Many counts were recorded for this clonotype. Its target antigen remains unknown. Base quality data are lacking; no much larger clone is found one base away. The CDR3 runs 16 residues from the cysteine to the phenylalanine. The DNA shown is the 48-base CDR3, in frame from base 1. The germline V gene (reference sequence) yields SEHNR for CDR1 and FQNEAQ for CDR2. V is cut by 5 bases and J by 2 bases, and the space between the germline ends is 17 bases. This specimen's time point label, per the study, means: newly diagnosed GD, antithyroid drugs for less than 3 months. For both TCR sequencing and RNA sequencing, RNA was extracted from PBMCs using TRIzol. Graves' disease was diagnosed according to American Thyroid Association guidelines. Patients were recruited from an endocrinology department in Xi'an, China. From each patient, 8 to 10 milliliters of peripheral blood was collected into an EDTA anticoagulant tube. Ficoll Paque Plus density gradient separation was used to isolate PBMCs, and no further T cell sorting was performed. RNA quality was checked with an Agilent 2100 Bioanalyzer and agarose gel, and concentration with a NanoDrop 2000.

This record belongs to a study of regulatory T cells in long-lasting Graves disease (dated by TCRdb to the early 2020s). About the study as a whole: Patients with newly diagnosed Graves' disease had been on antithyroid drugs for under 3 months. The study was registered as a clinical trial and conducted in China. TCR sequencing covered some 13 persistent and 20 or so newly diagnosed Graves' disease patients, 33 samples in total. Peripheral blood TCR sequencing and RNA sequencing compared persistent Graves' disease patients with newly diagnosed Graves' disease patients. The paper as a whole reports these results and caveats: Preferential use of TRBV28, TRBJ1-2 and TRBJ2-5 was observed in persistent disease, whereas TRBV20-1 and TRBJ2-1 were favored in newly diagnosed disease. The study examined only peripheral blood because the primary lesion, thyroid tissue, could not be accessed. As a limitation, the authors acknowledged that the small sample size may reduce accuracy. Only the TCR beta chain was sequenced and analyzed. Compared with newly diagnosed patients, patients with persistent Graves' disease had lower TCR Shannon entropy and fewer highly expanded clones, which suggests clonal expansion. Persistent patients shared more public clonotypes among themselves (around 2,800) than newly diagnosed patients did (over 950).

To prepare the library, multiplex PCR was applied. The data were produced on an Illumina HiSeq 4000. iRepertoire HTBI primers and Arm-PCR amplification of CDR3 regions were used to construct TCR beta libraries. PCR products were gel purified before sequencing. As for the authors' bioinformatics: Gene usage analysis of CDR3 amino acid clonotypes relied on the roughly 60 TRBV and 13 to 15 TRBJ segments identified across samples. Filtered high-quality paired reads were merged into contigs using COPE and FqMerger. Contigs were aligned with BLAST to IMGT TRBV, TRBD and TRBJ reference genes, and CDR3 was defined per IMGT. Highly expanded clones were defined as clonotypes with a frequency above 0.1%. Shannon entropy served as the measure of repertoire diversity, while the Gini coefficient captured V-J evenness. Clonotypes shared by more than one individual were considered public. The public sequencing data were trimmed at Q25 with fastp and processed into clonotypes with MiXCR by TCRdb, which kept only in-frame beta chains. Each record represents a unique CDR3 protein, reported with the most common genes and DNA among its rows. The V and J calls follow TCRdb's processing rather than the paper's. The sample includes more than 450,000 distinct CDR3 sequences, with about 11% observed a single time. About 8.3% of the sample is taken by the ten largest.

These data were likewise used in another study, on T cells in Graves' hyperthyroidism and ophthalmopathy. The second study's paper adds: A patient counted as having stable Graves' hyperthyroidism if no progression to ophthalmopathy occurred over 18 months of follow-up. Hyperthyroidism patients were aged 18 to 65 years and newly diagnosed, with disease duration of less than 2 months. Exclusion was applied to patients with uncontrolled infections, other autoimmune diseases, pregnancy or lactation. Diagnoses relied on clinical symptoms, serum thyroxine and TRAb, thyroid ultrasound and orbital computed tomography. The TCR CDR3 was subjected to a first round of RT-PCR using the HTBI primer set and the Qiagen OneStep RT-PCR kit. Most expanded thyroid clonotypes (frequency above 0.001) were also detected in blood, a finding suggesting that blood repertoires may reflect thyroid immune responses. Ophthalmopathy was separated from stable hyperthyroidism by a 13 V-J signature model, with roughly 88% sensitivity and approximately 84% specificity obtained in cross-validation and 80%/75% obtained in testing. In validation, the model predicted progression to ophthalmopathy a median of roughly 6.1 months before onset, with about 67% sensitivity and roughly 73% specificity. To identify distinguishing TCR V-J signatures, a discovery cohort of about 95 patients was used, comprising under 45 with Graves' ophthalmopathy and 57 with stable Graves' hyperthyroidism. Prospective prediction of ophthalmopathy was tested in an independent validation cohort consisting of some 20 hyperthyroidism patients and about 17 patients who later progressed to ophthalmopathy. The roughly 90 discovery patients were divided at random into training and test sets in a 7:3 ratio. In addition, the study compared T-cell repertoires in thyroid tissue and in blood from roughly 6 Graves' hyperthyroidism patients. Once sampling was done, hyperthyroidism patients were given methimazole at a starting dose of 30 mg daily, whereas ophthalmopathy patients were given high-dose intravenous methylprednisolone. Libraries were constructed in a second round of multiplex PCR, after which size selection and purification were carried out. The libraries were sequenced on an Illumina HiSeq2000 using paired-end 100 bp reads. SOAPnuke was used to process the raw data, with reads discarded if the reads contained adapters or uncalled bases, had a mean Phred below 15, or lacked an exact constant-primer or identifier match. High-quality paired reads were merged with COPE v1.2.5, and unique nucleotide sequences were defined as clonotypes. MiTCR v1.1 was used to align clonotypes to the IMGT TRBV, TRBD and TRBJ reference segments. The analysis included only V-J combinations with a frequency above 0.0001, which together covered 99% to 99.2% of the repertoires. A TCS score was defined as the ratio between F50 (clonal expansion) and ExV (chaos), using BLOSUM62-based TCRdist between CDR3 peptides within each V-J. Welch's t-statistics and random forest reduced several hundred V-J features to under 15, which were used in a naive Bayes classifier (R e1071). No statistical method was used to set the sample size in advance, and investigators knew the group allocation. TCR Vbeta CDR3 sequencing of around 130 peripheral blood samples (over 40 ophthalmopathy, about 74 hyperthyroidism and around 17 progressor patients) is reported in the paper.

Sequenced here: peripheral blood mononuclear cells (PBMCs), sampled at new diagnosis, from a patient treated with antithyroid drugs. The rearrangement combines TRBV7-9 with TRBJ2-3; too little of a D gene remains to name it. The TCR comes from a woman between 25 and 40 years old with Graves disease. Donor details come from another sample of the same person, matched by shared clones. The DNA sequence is TGTGCCAGCAGCCACCGGGCCTTGAGTTCCACAGATACGCAGTATTTT. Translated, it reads CASSHRALSSTDTQYF. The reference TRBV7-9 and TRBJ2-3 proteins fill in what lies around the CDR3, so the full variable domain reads DTGVSQNPRHKITKRGQNVTFRCDPISEHNRLYWYRQTLGQGPEFLTYFQNEAQLEKSRLLSDRFSAERPKGSFSTLEIQRTEQGDSAMYLCASSHRALSSTDTQYFGPGTRLTVL.